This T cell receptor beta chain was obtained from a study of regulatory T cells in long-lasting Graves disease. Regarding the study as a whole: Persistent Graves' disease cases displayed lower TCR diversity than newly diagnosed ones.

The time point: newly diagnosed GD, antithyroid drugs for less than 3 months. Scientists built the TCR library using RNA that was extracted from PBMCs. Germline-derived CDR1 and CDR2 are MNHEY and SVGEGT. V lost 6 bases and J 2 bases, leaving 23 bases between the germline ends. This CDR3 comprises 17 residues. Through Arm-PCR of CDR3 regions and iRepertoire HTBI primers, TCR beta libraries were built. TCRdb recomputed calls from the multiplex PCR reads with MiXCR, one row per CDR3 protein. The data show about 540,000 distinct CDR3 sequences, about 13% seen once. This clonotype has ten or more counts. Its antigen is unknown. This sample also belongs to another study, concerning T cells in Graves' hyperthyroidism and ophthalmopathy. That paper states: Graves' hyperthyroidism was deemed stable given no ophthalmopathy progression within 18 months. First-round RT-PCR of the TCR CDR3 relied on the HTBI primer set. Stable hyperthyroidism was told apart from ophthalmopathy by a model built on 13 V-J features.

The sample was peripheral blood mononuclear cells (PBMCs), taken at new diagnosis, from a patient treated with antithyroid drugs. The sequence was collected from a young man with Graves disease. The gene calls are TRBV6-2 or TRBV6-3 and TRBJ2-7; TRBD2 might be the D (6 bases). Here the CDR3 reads CASSSNRLTSRTYEQYF. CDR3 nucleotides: TGTGCCAGCAGCTCAAATCGGCTTACTAGCCGAACCTACGAGCAGTACTTC.